Below are 13 T cell receptor beta chains sequenced from a single sample in a study of cytomegalovirus exposure and HLA in healthy donors. Amplification used 60 Vbeta primers and 13 Jbeta primers. Using immunoSEQ multiplex PCR, the repertoire was profiled, and TCRdb retains in-frame clones only, with some absent. This table holds around 190,000 clones, more than 65% found once. Sequenced material: PBMCs. The source of these receptors is a woman aged 50 to 60 in good health and CMV-seronegative.

The genes are TRBV18 and TRBJ2-7; TRBD1 aligns across 10 bases. Germline CDR1 reads KGHSH; CDR2 reads LQKENI. Losses at the gene ends were 1 base for V and 1 base for J; bases not matched to a gene: 1. This CDR3 has 15 residues. Written as DNA, the CDR3 is TGTGCCAGCTCACCACAGGGACAGGGGTCCTACGAGCAGTACTTC. Protein product: CASSPQGQGSYEQYF.

This chain joins TRBV28 and TRBJ1-4, with TRBD1 matching 8 bases. CDR3 length: 15 residues. Germline loops: CDR1 MDHEN, CDR2 SYDVKM. The ends lost 6 bases at V and 2 bases at J; junction bases unmatched: 5. The CDR3 sequence: CASSITGGTNEKLFF. CDR3 DNA: TGTGCCAGCAGCATCACAGGGGGTACTAATGAAAAACTGTTTTTT.

This chain uses TRBV5-1 with TRBJ1-1; D not resolved. Trimming took 0 bases from V and 0 from J, leaving 3 bases between them. The CDR3 sequence is 13 residues long. Germline V gene sequence: CDR1 SGHRS, CDR2 YFSETQ. CDR3 protein: CASSLAVNTEAFF. CDR3 DNA sequence: TGCGCCAGCAGCTTGGCGGTGAACACTGAAGCTTTCTTT.

Of note for this clone: A read error may account for a junction end that differs from germline. The chain has TRBV7-9 and TRBJ2-7, with 8 bases aligning to TRBD2. Germline V gives CDR1 SEHNR, CDR2 FQNEAQ (reference sequence). This CDR3 spans 15 amino acids. DNA for the CDR3: TGTTCCAGCAGCTTAGCGGGGCAGGGCCCCTACGAGCAGTACTTC. It encodes CSSSLAGQGPYEQYF.

In DNA, the CDR3 is TGTGCCACCAGCAGAGATCGAGCGGCCACCTCCTACAATGAGCAGTTCTTC. Protein product: CATSRDRAATSYNEQFF. This rearrangement joins TRBV15 to TRBJ2-1; weak D call: TRBD2 (5 bases). This CDR3 is 17 amino acids long. Trimming took 0 bases from V and 0 from J, leaving 12 bases between them. CDR1 is LNHNV, CDR2 YYDKDF, per germline (reference sequence).

This chain connects TRBV4-2 to TRBJ2-4; maybe TRBD1 (5 bases). The CDR3 has 13 amino acids. Germline lookup yields CDR1 LGHNA and CDR2 YNFKEQ. V was cut by 0 bases and J by 7 bases, with 7 bases left in between. The CDR3 DNA sequence: TGTGCCAGCAGCCAAGAAAAGGGGAACATTCAGTACTTC. This codes for CASSQEKGNIQYF.

This clone was detected a few times. This rearrangement joins TRBV4-1 to TRBJ1-1; a weak D match, TRBD1 (5 bases). This CDR3 is built from 14 residues. Germline V gives CDR1 MGHRA, CDR2 YSYEKL. The V end lost 0 bases, the J end lost 5 bases, and 10 bases lay between the germline ends. The CDR3: CASSQERGWTEAFF. The CDR3 DNA reads as TGCGCCAGCAGCCAAGAACGGGGGTGGACTGAAGCTTTCTTT.

This chain connects TRBV28 to TRBJ1-4; tentative D call: TRBD1 (6 bases). The germline gives CDR1 MDHEN, CDR2 SYDVKM. The V end lost 3 bases, the J end lost 9 bases, and 20 bases lay between the germline ends. The CDR3 covers 16 residues. The CDR3 bases are TGTGCCAGCAGTTTCTTACAGGGAGTGGTTCGCAAAAAACTGTTTTTT. Protein: CASSFLQGVVRKKLFF.

In this sample, this clone turned up a few times. V and J are TRBV28 and TRBJ2-5; TRBD1 matches at 9 bases. The CDR3 is made up of 16 amino acids. Germline V CDR1 and CDR2: MDHEN, SYDVKM. V trimming: 7 bases; J trimming: 5 bases; junction bases outside the gene matches: 14. The chain's CDR3 is CASTRIGTGSAETQYF. For the CDR3, the DNA is TGTGCCAGCACCCGAATTGGGACAGGGTCTGCGGAGACCCAGTACTTC.

The chain combines TRBV27 with TRBJ2-7; 11 bases align to TRBD2. The CDR3 has 14 amino acids. Per the germline V gene, CDR1 is MNHEY and CDR2 is SMNVEV (reference sequence). J lost 4 bases, V lost 6 bases, and 5 bases had no gene match. Here the CDR3 reads CASSPSGRFYEQYF. CDR3 nucleotide sequence: TGTGCCAGCAGCCCTAGCGGGAGGTTTTACGAGCAGTACTTC.

This rearrangement joins TRBV7-2 to TRBJ2-5; TRBD2 aligns across 8 bases. CDR3 size: 15 residues. Per germline, CDR1 SGHTA and CDR2 FQGNSA. J lost 5 bases, V lost 5 bases, and 10 bases had no gene match. The CDR3 DNA sequence: TGTGCCAGCAGCCGAGGACTAGCAAGGGGGGAGACCCAGTACTTC. It specifies CASSRGLARGETQYF.

The rearrangement links TRBV5-1 to TRBJ2-7; 7 positions match TRBD2. The V segment lost 4 bases and the J segment 5 bases; nucleotides outside the gene matches: 12. Germline CDR1 reads SGHRS; CDR2 reads YFSETQ. The CDR3 totals 15 residues. Here the CDR3 DNA reads TGCGCCAGCAGCCCAGGGACTACCGTTCGGAACGAGCAGTACTTC. Amino acid sequence: CASSPGTTVRNEQYF.

The genes are TRBV19 and TRBJ1-1; possibly TRBD1 for D (6 bases). The V gene lost 5 bases and the J gene lost 8 bases, with 15 bases spanning the gap. The CDR3 sequence is 13 residues long. Germline CDR1 LNHDA, CDR2 SQIVND (reference sequence). The CDR3 sequence: CASSRRGGPEAFF. The CDR3 nucleotides read TGTGCCAGTAGTCGGCGGGGGGGGCCCGAAGCTTTCTTT.